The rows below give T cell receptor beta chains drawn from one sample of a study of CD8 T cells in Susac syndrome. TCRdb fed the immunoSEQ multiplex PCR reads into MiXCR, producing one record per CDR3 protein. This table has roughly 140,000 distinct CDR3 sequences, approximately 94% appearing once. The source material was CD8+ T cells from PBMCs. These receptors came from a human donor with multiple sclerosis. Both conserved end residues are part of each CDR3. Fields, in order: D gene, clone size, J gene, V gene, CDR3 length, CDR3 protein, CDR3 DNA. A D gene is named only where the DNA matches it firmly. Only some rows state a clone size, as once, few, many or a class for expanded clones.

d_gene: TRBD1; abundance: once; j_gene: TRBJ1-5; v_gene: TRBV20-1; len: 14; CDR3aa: CSARQDRNNQPQHF; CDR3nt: TGCAGTGCTAGACAGGACAGGAACAATCAGCCCCAGCATTTT
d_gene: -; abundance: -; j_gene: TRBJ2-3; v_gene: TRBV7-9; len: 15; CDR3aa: CASSLARQGTDTQYF; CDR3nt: TGTGCCAGCAGCTTAGCCCGACAGGGCACAGATACGCAGTATTTT
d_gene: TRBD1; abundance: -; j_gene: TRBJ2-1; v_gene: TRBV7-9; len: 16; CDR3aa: CASSLTGGPEGDEQFF; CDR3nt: TGTGCCAGCAGCTTGACAGGGGGGCCAGAAGGGGATGAGCAGTTCTTC
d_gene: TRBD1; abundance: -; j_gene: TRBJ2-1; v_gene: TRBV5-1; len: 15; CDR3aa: CASSLVDRAYNEQFF; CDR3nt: TGCGCCAGCAGCTTGGTGGACAGGGCCTACAATGAGCAGTTCTTC
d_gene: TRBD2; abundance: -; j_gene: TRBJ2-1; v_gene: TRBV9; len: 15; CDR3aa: CASRAGLAGADEQFF; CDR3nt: TGTGCCAGCAGAGCAGGACTAGCGGGGGCCGATGAGCAGTTCTTC
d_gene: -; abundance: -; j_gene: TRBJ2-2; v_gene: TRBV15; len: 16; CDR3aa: CATSRGARWNTGELFF; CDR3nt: TGTGCCACCAGCAGAGGGGCGAGGTGGAACACCGGGGAGCTGTTTTTT
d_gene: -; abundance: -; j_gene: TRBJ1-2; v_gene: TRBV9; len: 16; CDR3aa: CASSVAPKDSRDGYTF; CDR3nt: TGTGCCAGCAGCGTAGCCCCTAAGGACAGTAGAGATGGCTACACCTTC
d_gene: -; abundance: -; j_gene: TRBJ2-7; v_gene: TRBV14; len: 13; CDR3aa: CASSQEDPYEQYF; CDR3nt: TGTGCCAGCAGCCAAGAGGACCCCTACGAGCAGTACTTC
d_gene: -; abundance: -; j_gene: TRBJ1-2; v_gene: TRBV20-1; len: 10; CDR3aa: CTPGAHGYTF; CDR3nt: TGCACTCCGGGAGCTCATGGCTACACCTTC
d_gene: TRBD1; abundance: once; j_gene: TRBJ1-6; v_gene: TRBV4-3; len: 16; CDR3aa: CASSLLGTGGGSPLHF; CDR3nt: TGCGCCAGCAGCTTACTGGGGACAGGGGGTGGTTCACCCCTCCACTTT
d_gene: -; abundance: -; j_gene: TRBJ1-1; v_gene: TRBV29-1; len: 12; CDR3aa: CSALGLGREAFF; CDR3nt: TGCAGCGCCTTAGGGCTGGGGCGCGAGGCTTTCTTT
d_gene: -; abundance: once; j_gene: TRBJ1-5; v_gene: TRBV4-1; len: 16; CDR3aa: CASSQEGTVGNQPQHF; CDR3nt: TGCGCCAGCAGCCAAGAGGGGACTGTGGGAAATCAGCCCCAGCATTTT
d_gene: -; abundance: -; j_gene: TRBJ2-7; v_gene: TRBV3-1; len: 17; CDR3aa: CASSQASGTGSSYEQYF; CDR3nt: TGTGCCAGCAGCCAAGCCTCCGGGACTGGCAGCTCCTACGAGCAGTACTTC
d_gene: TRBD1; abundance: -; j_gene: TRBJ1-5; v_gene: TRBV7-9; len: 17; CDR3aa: CASSLEIQTGEDQPQHF; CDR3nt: TGTGCCAGCAGCTTAGAAATCCAAACAGGGGAAGATCAGCCCCAGCATTTT
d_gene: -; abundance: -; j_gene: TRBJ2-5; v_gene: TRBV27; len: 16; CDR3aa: CASSLTATRWQETQYF; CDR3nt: TGTGCCAGCAGTTTAACGGCCACGAGGTGGCAAGAGACCCAGTACTTC
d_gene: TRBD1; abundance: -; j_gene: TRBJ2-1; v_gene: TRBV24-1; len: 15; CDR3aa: CATSDGQGYYNEQFF; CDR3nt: TGTGCCACCAGTGACGGACAGGGGTACTACAATGAGCAGTTCTTC
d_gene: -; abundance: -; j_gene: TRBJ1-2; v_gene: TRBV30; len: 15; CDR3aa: CAWSKISGGAYGYTF; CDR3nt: TGTGCCTGGAGTAAAATATCCGGGGGCGCCTATGGCTACACCTTC
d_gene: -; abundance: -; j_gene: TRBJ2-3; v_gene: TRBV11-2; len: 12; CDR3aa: CASSYATDTQYF; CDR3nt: TGTGCCAGCAGCTACGCGACAGATACGCAGTATTTT